A selection of T cell receptor beta chains follows, all from one sample in a study of shared clonotypes between healthy human individuals. The repertoire was sequenced with immunoSEQ multiplex PCR; TCRdb's copy has only in-frame clones and lacks some. The sample carries about 610,000 clones, 95% to 97% recorded once. The material sequenced was naive CD8+ T cells sorted from blood. These receptors all come from a woman aged 25 to 45 in good health. The CDR3 runs from the conserved cysteine through the conserved F or W. The order of the fields is J gene, V gene, D gene, clone size, CDR3 DNA, CDR3 protein. D genes are given only for firm matches. For some rows the clone size is stated as once, few or many, or as a class when expanded; others skip it.

TRBJ2-7 | TRBV9 | - | - | TGTGCCAGCAGCGTAGCTACAGGGAGAGGGTACGAGCAGTACTTC | CASSVATGRGYEQYF
TRBJ2-3 | TRBV19 | TRBD2 | - | TGTGCCAGTAGTATCCCGGGGGGTGATACGCAGTATTTT | CASSIPGGDTQYF
TRBJ2-2 | TRBV5-1 | - | - | TGCGCCAGCAGCTTGGTTGGGGTCGGGGAGCTGTTTTTT | CASSLVGVGELFF
TRBJ2-7 | TRBV28 | TRBD1 | - | TGTGCCAGCAGTTTCCCGCCCCGACAGGGTAATTACGAGCAGTACTTC | CASSFPPRQGNYEQYF
TRBJ2-7 | TRBV27 | - | - | TGTGCCAGCACCCCTCGGGAACGGTTCTACGAGCAGTACTTC | CASTPRERFYEQYF
TRBJ1-1 | TRBV18 | TRBD1 | - | TGTGCCAGCTCACCAGCATCCGGGACAGGGGGCTTCACTGAAGCTTTCTTT | CASSPASGTGGFTEAFF
TRBJ2-7 | TRBV7-2 | TRBD2 | once | TGTGCCAGCAGCTTAGACTCTAGCGGCTCCTACGAGCAGTACTTC | CASSLDSSGSYEQYF
TRBJ2-7 | TRBV27 | TRBD2 | - | TGTGCCAGCAGTTTATATAGCGGGAGGGACCCTAGAGAGCAGTACTTC | CASSLYSGRDPREQYF
TRBJ2-1 | TRBV28 | TRBD1 | - | TGTGCCAGCAGCTTACTGGGGGACAGGGGCCATGAGCAGTTCTTC | CASSLLGDRGHEQFF
TRBJ2-1 | TRBV5-6 | TRBD1 | - | TGTGCCAGCAGCTTTTGGACAGGGGTTTACAATGAGCAGTTCTTC | CASSFWTGVYNEQFF
TRBJ1-1 | TRBV27 | - | - | TGTGCCAGCAGTTTATCGTACGGCGATACTGAAGCTTTCTTT | CASSLSYGDTEAFF
TRBJ1-1 | TRBV6-5 | - | once | TGTGCCAGCAGTTATGGGGTGAGGAACACTGAAGCTTTCTTT | CASSYGVRNTEAFF
TRBJ2-7 | TRBV27 | - | - | TGTGCCACCGGGCCCTCACTCACACCCGAGCAGTACTTC | CATGPSLTPEQYF
TRBJ2-7 | TRBV29-1 | - | - | TGCAGCGTGTTGGGGGGGGCTGGCTACGAGCAGTACTTC | CSVLGGAGYEQYF
TRBJ2-7 | TRBV5-4 | - | - | TGTGCCAGCAGCCGAGACAACGAGCAGTACTTC | CASSRDNEQYF
TRBJ2-3 | TRBV28 | TRBD2 | - | TGTGCCAGCACACAGGCTAGCGGTCGCACAGATACGCAGTATTTT | CASTQASGRTDTQYF
TRBJ2-7 | TRBV14 | TRBD2 | - | TGTGCCAGCAGCCAACGAGGGACTAGCGTCTACGAGCAGTACTTC | CASSQRGTSVYEQYF
TRBJ2-2 | TRBV7-2 | - | - | TGTGCCAGCAGCTTAGGGGCAGGGGCGGGCACCGGGGAGCTGTTTTTT | CASSLGAGAGTGELFF
TRBJ1-1 | TRBV28 | - | - | TGTGCCAGCAGTTTTGGCCGGGACCTTGAAGCTTTCTTT | CASSFGRDLEAFF
TRBJ1-2 | TRBV29-1 | TRBD1 | - | TGCAGCGTTGAAGTTGAAGGGGGCAGCTATGGCTACACCTTC | CSVEVEGGSYGYTF
TRBJ2-7 | TRBV28 | TRBD1 | - | TGTGCCAGCAGTTTATCAGGGGGCGAGTACGAGCAGTACTTC | CASSLSGGEYEQYF
TRBJ2-5 | TRBV28 | - | - | TGTGCCAGCAGTTTAAAGGGTTTAGCGGATAAAGAGACCCAGTACTTC | CASSLKGLADKETQYF
TRBJ1-1 | TRBV7-9 | - | - | TGTGCCAGCGGCTCCGGGCCTCCCGTGACTGAAGCTTTCTTT | CASGSGPPVTEAFF
TRBJ1-1 | TRBV13 | - | few | TGTGCCAGCAGCTTAAGTGGGTACACTGAAGCTTTCTTT | CASSLSGYTEAFF
TRBJ2-2 | TRBV7-9 | TRBD1 | - | TGTGCCAGCAACCCAGGGGGAAACACCGGGGAGCTGTTTTTT | CASNPGGNTGELFF
TRBJ2-7 | TRBV6-1 | - | once | TGTGCCAGCAGTGAAGTAGGGACATCCTACGAGCAGTACTTC | CASSEVGTSYEQYF
TRBJ1-6 | TRBV6-4 | - | - | TGTGCCAGCGGGGCCATGAGTGAAAGGCTTAAAAGCTCCTATAATTCACCCCTCCACTTT | CASGAMSERLKSSYNSPLHF
TRBJ1-1 | TRBV29-1 | - | once | TGCAGCACACGAGGGGGGGGTAGAACTGAAGCTTTCTTT | CSTRGGGRTEAFF
TRBJ2-7 | TRBV10-1 | - | once | TGCGCCAGCAGTGAGTCTGGCTCCTACGAGCAGTACTTC | CASSESGSYEQYF
TRBJ2-1 | TRBV11-2 | - | - | TGTGCCAGCAGCTCACTCTATGAAGAGCAGTTCTTC | CASSSLYEEQFF
TRBJ2-7 | TRBV7-9 | TRBD2 | - | TGTGCCAGCAGCTCAAACGCTGGACTAGCCTACGAGCAGTACTTC | CASSSNAGLAYEQYF
TRBJ1-1 | TRBV7-2 | TRBD1 | - | TGTGCCAGCAGTACGGACAGGGGAAACACTGAAGCTTTCTTT | CASSTDRGNTEAFF
TRBJ2-7 | TRBV28 | - | once | TGTGCCAGCAGCTACTATATAAGGGCTAGCTCCTACGAGCAGTACTTC | CASSYYIRASSYEQYF
TRBJ2-7 | TRBV30 | TRBD2 | - | TGTGCCTGGGCCGGGACTAGTTTGAACGAGCAGTACTTC | CAWAGTSLNEQYF
TRBJ1-1 | TRBV7-8 | - | - | TGTGCCAGCAGCTTAGCGCTTGCGGGGGCTGGTAACACTGAAGCTTTCTTT | CASSLALAGAGNTEAFF
TRBJ2-7 | TRBV7-9 | - | - | TGTGCCAGCAGCTTACGGCGGGACCGCTACGAGCAGTACTTC | CASSLRRDRYEQYF
TRBJ1-2 | TRBV19 | TRBD1 | - | TGTGCCAGTAGTATAGTCGGTCCCGGGACAGGATACTATGGCTACACCTTC | CASSIVGPGTGYYGYTF
TRBJ2-1 | TRBV28 | - | - | TGTGCCAGCAGGGGGGCTAGCGGAGACTACAATGAGCAGTTCTTC | CASRGASGDYNEQFF
TRBJ1-2 | TRBV7-2 | TRBD1 | - | TGTGCCAGCAGCTTAAACACAGGGGGCTTCCCTGGCTACACCTTC | CASSLNTGGFPGYTF
TRBJ2-7 | TRBV5-4 | TRBD1 | - | TGTGCCAGCAGCCGGGACAGAGACTACGAGCAGTACTTC | CASSRDRDYEQYF
TRBJ2-5 | TRBV6-5 | TRBD2 | once | TGTGCCAGCAGTCTACTAGCGGGATTCGGGGAGACCCAGTACTTC | CASSLLAGFGETQYF
TRBJ1-1 | TRBV5-6 | TRBD1 | - | TGTGCCAGCAGCCCCAGACAGGGGTGGACTGAAGCTTTCTTT | CASSPRQGWTEAFF
TRBJ2-7 | TRBV28 | - | - | TGTGCCAGCGGTTGGGACGGAAGCTACGAGCAGTACTTC | CASGWDGSYEQYF
TRBJ2-7 | TRBV6-5 | TRBD2 | - | TGTGCCAGCAGTTACTCAAGCGGGAGGGTGATCTACGAGCAGTACTTC | CASSYSSGRVIYEQYF